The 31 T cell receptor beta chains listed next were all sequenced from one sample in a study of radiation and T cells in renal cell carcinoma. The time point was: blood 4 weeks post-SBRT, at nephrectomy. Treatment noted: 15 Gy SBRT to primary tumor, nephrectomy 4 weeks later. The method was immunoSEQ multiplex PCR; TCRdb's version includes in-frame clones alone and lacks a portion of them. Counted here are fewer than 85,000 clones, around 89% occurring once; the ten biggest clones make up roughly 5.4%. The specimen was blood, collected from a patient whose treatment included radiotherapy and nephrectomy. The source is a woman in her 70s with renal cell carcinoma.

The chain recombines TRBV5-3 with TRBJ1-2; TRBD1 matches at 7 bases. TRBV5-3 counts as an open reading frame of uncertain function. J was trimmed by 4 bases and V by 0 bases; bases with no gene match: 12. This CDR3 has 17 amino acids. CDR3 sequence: CARSLGRHRGRGYGYTF. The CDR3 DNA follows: TGTGCCAGAAGCTTGGGGCGTCACAGGGGCCGGGGCTATGGCTACACCTTC.

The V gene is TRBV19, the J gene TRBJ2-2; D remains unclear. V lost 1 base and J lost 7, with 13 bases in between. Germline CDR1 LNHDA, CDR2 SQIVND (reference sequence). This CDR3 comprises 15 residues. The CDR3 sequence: CASSIVGPIIGELFF. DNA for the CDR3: TGTGCCAGTAGTATAGTAGGGCCGATTATCGGGGAGCTGTTTTTT.

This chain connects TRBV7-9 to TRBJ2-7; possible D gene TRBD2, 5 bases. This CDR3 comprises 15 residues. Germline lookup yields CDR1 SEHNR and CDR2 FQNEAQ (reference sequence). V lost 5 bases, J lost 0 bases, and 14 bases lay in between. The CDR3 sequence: CASSPPLALSYEQYF. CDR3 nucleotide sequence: TGTGCCAGCAGCCCTCCGTTAGCGCTCTCCTACGAGCAGTACTTC. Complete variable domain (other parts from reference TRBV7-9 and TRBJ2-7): DTGVSQNPRHKITKRGQNVTFRCDPISEHNRLYWYRQTLGQGPEFLTYFQNEAQLEKSRLLSDRFSAERPKGSFSTLEIQRTEQGDSAMYLCASSPPLALSYEQYFGPGTRLTVT.

CDR3 sequence reads: CASSLGDRAGNTEAFF. CDR3 coding DNA: TGCGCCAGCAGCTTGGGGGACAGGGCGGGGAACACTGAAGCTTTCTTT. This chain uses TRBV5-1 with TRBJ1-1; TRBD1 agrees at 9 bases. V was clipped by 0 bases and J by 1 base; unmatched bases: 4. Germline-derived CDR1 and CDR2 are SGHRS and YFSETQ. The CDR3 length is 16 residues.

As DNA, the CDR3 is TGTGCCACTCTCCGGGGACGGGGGGAGACCCAGTACTTC. This sequence encodes CATLRGRGETQYF. The rearrangement links TRBV28 to TRBJ2-5, with D perhaps matching TRBD2 (6 bases). Trimming cost V 10 bases and J 5 bases, with 17 bases left between them. This CDR3 is 13 amino acids long. Looked up from germline, CDR1 is MDHEN and CDR2 is SYDVKM.

The CDR3 here is CASSGRGNEQFF. The CDR3 region has the DNA TGTGCCAGCAGTGGGAGGGGCAATGAGCAGTTCTTC. The chain couples TRBV2 to TRBJ2-1, with D maybe TRBD2 (6 bases). Germline V CDR1 and CDR2: SNHLY, FYNNEI. V was cut by 4 bases and J by 6 bases, with 7 bases left in between. This CDR3 has 12 amino acids.

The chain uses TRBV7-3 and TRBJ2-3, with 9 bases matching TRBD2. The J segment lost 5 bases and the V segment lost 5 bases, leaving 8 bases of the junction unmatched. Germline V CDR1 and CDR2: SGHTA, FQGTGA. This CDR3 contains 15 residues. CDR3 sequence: CASSPGGGAEDTQYF. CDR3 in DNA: TGTGCCAGCAGCCCTGGCGGGGGGGCAGAAGATACGCAGTATTTT.

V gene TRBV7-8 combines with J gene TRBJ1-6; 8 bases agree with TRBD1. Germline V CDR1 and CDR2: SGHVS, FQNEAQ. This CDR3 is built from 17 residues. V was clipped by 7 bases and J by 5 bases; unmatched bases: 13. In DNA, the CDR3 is TGTGCCAGCACCGGACAGGGCGGAAATGGGGATAATTCACCCCTCCACTTT. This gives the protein CASTGQGGNGDNSPLHF. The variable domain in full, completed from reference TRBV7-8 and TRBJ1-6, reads GAGVSQSPRYKVAKRGQDVALRCDPISGHVSLFWYQQALGQGPEFLTYFQNEAQLDKSGLPSDRFFAERPEGSVSTLKIQRTQQEDSAVYLCASTGQGGNGDNSPLHFGNGTRLTVT.

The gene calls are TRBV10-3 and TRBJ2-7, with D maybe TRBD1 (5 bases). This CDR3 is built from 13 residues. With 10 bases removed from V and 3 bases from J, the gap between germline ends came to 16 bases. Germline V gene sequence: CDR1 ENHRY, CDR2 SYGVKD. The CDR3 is CATGRDTNYEQYF. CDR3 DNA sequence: TGTGCCACGGGCAGGGATACGAACTACGAGCAGTACTTC.

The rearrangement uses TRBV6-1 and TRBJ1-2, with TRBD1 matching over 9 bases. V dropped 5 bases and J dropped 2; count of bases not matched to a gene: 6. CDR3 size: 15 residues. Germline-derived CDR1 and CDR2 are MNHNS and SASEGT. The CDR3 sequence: CASSTDGQGNYGYTF. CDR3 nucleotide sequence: TGTGCCAGCAGTACTGATGGACAGGGGAACTATGGCTACACCTTC.

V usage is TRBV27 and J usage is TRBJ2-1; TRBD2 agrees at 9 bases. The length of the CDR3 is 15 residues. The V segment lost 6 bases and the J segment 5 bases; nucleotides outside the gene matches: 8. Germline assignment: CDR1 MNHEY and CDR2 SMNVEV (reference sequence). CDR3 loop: CASSLGLAGDNEQFF. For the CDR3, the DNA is TGTGCCAGCAGCCTAGGGTTAGCGGGGGACAATGAGCAGTTCTTC.

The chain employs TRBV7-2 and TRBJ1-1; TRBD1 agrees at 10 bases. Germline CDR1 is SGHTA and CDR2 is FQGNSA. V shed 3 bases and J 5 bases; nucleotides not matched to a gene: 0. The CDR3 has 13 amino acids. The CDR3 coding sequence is TGTGCCAGCAGCTTGGACAGGGGGACTGAAGCTTTCTTT. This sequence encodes CASSLDRGTEAFF.

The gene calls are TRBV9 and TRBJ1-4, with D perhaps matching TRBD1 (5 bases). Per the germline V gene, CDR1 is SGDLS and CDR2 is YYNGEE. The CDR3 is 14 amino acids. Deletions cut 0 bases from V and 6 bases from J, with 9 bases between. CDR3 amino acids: CASSVGGVDEKLFF. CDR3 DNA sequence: TGTGCCAGCAGCGTAGGGGGGGTCGATGAAAAACTGTTTTTT.

The CDR3 loop is CASSLPPTGPTDTQYF. The CDR3 DNA follows: TGTGCCAGCAGCCTGCCCCCTACGGGACCCACAGATACGCAGTATTTT. This chain connects TRBV5-4 to TRBJ2-3, with D possibly called TRBD1 or TRBD2 (5 bases each). V lost 4 bases, J lost 2 bases, and 17 bases lay in between. CDR3 length: 16 residues. Germline CDR1 reads SGHNT; CDR2 reads YYREEE (reference sequence).

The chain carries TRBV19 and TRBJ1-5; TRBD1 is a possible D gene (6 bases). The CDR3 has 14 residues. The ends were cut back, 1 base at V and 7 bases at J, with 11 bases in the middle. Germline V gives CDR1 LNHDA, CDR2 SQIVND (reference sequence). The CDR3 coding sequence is TGTGCCAGTAGTATAGGACAGGCTGGCCAGCCCCAGCATTTT. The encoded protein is CASSIGQAGQPQHF.

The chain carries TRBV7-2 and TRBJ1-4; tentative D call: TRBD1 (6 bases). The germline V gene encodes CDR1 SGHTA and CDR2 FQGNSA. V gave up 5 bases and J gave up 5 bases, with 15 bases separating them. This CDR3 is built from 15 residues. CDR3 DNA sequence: TGTGCCAGCAGCCCACAGGGAGGACCAAATGAAAAACTGTTTTTT. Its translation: CASSPQGGPNEKLFF.

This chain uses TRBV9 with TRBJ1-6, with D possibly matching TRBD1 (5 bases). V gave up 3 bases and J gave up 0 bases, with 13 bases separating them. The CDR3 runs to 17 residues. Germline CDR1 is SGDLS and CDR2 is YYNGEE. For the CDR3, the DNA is TGTGCCAGCAGCGCATACAGGATGAGCTCCTATAATTCACCCCTCCACTTT. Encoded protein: CASSAYRMSSYNSPLHF.

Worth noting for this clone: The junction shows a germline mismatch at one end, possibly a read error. The CDR3 nucleotides are TGTGCCAGCAGATTAGCGGGGGGGTCAGATACGCAGTATTTT. It translates to CASRLAGGSDTQYF. The chain is built from TRBV7-2 and TRBJ2-3, with TRBD2 matching over 11 bases. The V gene's germline CDR1 is SGHTA and CDR2 FQGNSA. CDR3 size: 14 residues.

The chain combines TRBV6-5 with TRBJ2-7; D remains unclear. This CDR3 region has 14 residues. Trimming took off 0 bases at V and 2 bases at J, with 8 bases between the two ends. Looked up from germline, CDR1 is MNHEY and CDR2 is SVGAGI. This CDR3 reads CASSYSRKAYEQYF. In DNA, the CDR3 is TGTGCCAGCAGTTACTCGCGGAAAGCCTACGAGCAGTACTTC.

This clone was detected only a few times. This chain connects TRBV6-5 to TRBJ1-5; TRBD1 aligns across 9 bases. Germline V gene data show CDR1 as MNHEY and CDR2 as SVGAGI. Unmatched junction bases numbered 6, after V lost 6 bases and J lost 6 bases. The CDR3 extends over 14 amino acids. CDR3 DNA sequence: TGTGCCAGCAGAAGGGACAGGGTTAGTCAGCCCCAGCATTTT. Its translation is CASRRDRVSQPQHF.

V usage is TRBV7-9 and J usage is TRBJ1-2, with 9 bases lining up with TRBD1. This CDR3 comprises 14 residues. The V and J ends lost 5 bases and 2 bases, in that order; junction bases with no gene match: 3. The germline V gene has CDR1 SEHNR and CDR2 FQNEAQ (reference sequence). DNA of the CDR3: TGTGCCAGCAGCGGTGGGACAGGGAACTATGGCTACACCTTC. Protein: CASSGGTGNYGYTF.

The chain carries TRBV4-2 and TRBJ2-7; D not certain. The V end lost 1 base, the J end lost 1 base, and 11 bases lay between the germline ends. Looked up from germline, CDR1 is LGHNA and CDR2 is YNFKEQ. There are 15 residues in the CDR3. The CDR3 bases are TGTGCCAGCAGCCAAGGGAATATAGGATCCTACGAGCAGTACTTC. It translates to CASSQGNIGSYEQYF.

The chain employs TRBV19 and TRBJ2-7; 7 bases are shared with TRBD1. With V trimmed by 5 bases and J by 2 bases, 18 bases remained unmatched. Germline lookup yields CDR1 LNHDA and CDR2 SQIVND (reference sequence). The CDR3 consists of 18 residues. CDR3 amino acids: CASSPSSLDRLSPYEQYF. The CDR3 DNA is TGTGCCAGTAGTCCCAGCTCCCTGGACAGGCTTAGCCCCTACGAGCAGTACTTC.

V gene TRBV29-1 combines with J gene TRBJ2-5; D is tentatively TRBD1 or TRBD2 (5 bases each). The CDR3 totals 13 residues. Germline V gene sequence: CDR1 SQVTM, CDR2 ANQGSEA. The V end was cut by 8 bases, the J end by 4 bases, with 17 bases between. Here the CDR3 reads CSSQDGTRETQYF. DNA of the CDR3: TGCAGCTCCCAGGACGGGACCCGAGAGACCCAGTACTTC.

The CDR3 DNA reads as TGTGCCAGCAGTACGACAGGGACCTTCACAGATACGCAGTATTTT. Residues: CASSTTGTFTDTQYF. The chain couples TRBV28 to TRBJ2-3; TRBD1 matches at 7 bases. The junction had 7 bases not matched to a gene; V was cut back by 5 bases and J by 2 bases. The CDR3 sequence is 15 residues long. In germline, CDR1 is MDHEN, CDR2 SYDVKM.

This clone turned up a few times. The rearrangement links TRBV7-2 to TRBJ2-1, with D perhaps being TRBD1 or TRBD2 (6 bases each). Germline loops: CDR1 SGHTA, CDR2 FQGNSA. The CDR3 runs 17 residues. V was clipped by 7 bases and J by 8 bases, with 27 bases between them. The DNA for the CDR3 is TGTGCCAGCACCCCTCGGCCGGGGAACCTGGGGGGCGATGAGCAGTTCTTC. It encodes CASTPRPGNLGGDEQFF.

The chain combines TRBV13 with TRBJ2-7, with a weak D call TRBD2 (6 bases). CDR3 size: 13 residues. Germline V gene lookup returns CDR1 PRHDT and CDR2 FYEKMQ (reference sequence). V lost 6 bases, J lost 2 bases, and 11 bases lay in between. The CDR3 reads CASSSTSTYEQYF. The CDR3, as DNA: TGTGCCAGCAGTTCGACTAGTACCTACGAGCAGTACTTC.

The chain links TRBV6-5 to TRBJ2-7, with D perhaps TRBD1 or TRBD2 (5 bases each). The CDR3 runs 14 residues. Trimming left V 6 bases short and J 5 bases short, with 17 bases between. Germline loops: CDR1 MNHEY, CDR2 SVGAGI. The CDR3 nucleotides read TGTGCCAGCAGCAAAGGACACGTGAGGGACGAGCAGTACTTC. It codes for CASSKGHVRDEQYF.

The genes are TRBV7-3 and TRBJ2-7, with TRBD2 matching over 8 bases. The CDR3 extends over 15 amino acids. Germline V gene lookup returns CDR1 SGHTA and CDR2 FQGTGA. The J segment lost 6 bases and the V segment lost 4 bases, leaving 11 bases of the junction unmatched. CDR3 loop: CASSSTGTSRREQYF. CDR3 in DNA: TGTGCCAGCAGCTCTACCGGGACTAGTCGTCGCGAGCAGTACTTC.

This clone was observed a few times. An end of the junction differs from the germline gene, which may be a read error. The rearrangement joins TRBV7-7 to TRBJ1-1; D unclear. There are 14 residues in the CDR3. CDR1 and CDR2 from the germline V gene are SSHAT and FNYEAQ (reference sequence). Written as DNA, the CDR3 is TGTGCTAGCAGCTTATCGTTGCAGAGCACTGAAGCTTTCTTT. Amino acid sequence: CASSLSLQSTEAFF. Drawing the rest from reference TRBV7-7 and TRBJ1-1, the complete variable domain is GAGVSQSPRYKVTKRGQDVTLRCDPISSHATLYWYQQALGQGPEFLTYFNYEAQPDKSGLPSDRFSAERPEGSISTLTIQRTEQRDSAMYRCASSLSLQSTEAFFGQGTRLTVV.

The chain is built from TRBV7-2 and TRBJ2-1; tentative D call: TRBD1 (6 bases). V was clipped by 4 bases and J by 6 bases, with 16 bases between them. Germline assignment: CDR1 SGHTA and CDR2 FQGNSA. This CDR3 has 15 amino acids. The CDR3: CASSSQGRGSNEQFF. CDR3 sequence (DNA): TGTGCCAGCAGCTCTCAGGGGCGAGGGAGCAATGAGCAGTTCTTC.